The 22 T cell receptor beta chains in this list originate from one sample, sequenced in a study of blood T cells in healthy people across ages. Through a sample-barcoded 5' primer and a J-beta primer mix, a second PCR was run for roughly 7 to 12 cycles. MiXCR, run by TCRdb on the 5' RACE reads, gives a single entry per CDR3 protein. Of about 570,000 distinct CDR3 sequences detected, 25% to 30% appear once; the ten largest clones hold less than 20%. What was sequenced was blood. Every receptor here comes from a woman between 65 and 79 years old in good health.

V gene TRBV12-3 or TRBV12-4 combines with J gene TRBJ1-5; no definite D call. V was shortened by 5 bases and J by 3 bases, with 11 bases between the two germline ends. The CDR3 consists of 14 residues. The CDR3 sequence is CASSPYPTNQPQHF. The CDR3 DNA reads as TGTGCCAGCAGTCCCTACCCCACCAATCAGCCCCAGCATTTT.

For the CDR3, the DNA is TGTGCCAGCAGAACCGGGGCCGTCGAAAAACTGTTTTTT. Protein: CASRTGAVEKLFF. The J gene is TRBJ1-4, the V gene TRBV12-3 or TRBV12-4, with D perhaps TRBD1 (5 bases). Trimming removed 6 bases from V and 8 bases from J, with 13 bases in between. The CDR3 runs to 13 residues.

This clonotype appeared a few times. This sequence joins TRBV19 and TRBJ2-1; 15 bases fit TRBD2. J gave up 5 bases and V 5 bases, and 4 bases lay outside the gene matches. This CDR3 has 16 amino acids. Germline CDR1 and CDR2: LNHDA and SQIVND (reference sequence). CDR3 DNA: TGTGCCAGTAGTCCCGGGACTAGCGGGGGGAACAATGAGCAGTTCTTC. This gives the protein CASSPGTSGGNNEQFF.

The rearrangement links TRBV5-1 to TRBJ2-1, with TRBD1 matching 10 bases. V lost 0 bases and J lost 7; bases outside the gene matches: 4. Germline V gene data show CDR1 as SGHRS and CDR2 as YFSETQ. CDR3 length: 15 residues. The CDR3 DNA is TGCGCCAGCAGCTTGGCCACGGACAGGGGGAATGAGCAGTTCTTC. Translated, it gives CASSLATDRGNEQFF.

The CDR3 spells CAIRAENTEAFF. The CDR3 DNA is TGTGCCATTCGGGCGGAGAACACTGAAGCTTTCTTT. V is TRBV10-3 and J is TRBJ1-1, with D uncertain. This CDR3 comprises 12 residues. Germline CDR1 and CDR2: ENHRY and SYGVKD. V shed 9 bases and J shed 1 base, with 9 bases lying between them.

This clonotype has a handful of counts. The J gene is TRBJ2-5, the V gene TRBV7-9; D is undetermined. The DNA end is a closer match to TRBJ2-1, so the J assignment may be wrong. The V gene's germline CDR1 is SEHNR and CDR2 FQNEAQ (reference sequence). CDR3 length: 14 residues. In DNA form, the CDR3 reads TGTGCCAGCAGCTTTAGTGAGCTGTCCAATGAGCAGTTCTTC. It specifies CASSFSELSNEQFF.

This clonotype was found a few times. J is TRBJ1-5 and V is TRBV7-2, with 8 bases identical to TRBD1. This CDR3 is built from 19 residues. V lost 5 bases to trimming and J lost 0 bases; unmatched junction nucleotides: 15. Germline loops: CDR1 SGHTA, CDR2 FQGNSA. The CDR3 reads CASSPGWTGRSISNQPQHF. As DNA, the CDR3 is TGTGCCAGCAGCCCCGGGTGGACAGGGCGTTCGATTAGCAATCAGCCCCAGCATTTT.

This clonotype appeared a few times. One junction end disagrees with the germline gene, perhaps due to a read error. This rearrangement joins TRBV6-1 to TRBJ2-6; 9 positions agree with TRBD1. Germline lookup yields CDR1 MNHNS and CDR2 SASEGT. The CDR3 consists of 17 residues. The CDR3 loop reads CASSIEQGASGANVPTF. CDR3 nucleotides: TGTGCCAGCAGCATAGAACAGGGGGCCTCTGGGGCCAACGTCCCGACTTTC.

The CDR3 loop is CASSPSGAGKIGTQYF. Written as DNA, the CDR3 is TGTGCCAGCAGCCCTTCGGGAGCGGGTAAAATTGGGACCCAGTACTTC. The genes are TRBV7-2 and TRBJ2-5, with a tentative D call TRBD2 (6 bases). V shed 5 bases and J shed 7 bases, with 23 bases lying between them. The CDR3 runs to 16 residues. In germline, CDR1 is SGHTA, CDR2 FQGNSA.

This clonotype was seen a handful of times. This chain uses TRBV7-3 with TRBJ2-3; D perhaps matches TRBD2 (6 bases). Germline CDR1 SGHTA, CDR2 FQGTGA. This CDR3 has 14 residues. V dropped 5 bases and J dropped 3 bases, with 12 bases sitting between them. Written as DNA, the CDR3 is TGTGCCAGCAGCCGAGGGCGGGATACAGATACGCAGTATTTT. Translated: CASSRGRDTDTQYF. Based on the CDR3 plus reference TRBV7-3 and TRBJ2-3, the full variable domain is GAGVSQTPSNKVTEKGKYVELRCDPISGHTALYWYRQSLGQGPEFLIYFQGTGAADDSGLPNDRFFAVRPEGSVSTLKIQRTERGDSAVYLCASSRGRDTDTQYFGPGTRLTVL.

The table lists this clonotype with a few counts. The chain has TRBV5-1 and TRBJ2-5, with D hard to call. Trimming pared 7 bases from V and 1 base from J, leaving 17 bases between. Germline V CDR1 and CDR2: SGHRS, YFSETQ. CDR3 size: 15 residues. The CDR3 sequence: CASPALAPPQETQYF. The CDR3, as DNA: TGCGCCAGCCCGGCCTTGGCGCCGCCCCAAGAGACCCAGTACTTC.

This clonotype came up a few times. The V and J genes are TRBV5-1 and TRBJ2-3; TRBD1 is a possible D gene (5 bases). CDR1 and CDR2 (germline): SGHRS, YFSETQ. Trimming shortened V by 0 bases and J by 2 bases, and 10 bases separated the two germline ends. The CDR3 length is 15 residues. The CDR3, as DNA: TGCGCCAGCAGCTTGGCCCAGGGAAACACAGATACGCAGTATTTT. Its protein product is CASSLAQGNTDTQYF.

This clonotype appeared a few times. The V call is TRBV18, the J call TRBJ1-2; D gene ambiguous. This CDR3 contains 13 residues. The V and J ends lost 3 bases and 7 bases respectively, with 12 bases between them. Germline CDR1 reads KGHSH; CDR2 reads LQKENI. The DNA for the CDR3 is TGTGCCAGCTCACCGGGAGGAGCCTGTGGCTACACCTTC. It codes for CASSPGGACGYTF.

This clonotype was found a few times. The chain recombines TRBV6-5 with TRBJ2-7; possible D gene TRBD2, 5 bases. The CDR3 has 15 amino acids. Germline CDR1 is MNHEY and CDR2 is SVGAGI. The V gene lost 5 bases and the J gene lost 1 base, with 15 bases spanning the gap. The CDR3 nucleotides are TGTGCCAGCAGTAGCCGAGGAGCGGATTCCTACGAGCAGTACTTC. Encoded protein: CASSSRGADSYEQYF.

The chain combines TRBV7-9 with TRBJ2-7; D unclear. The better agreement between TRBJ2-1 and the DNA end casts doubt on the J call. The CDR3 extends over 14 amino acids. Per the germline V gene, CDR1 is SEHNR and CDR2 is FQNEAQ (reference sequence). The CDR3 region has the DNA TGTGCCAGCAGCCCACGCGTGGTTATCAATGAGCAGTTCTTC. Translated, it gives CASSPRVVINEQFF.

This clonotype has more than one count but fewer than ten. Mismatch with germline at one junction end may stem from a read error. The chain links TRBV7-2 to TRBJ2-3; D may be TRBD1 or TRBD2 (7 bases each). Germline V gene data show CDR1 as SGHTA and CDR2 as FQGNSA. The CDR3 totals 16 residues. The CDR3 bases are TGTGCCAGCAGCCCACCACCCGGGGGGCGGACAGGTACGCAGTATTTT. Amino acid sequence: CASSPPPGGRTGTQYF. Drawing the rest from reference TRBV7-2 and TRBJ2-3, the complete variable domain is GAGVSQSPSNKVTEKGKDVELRCDPISGHTALYWYRQSLGQGLEFLIYFQGNSAPDKSGLPSDRFSAERTGGSVSTLTIQRTQQEDSAVYLCASSPPPGGRTGTQYFGPGTRLTVL.

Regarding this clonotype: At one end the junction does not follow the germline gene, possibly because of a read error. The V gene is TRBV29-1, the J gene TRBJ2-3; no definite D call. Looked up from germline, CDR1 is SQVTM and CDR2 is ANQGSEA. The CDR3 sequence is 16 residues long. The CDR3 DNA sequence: TGCGGCGTTGATCACAAGTCAACGACGGACGAAGATACGCAGTATTTT. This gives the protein CGVDHKSTTDEDTQYF.

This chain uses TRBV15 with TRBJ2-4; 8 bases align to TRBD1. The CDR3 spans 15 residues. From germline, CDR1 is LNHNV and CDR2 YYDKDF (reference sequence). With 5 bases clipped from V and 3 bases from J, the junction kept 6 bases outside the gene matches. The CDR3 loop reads CATSSGGAGKNIQYF. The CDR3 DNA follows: TGTGCCACCAGCTCAGGGGGCGCAGGCAAAAACATTCAGTACTTC.

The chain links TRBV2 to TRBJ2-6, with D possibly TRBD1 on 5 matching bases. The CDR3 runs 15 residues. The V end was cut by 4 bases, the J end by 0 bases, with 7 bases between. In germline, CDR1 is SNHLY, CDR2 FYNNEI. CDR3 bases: TGTGCCAGCAGTGGACAGAACTCTGGGGCCAACGTCCTGACTTTC. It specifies CASSGQNSGANVLTF.

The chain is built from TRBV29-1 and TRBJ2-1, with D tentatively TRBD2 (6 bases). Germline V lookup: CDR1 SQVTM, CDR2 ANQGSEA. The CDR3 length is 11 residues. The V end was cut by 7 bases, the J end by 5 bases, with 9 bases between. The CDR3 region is CSGSGDNEQFF. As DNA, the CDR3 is TGCAGCGGATCGGGGGACAATGAGCAGTTCTTC.

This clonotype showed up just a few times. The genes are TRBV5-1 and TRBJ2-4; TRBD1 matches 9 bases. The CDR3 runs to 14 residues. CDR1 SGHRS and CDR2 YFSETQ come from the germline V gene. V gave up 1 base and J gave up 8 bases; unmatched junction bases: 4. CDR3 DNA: TGCGCCAGCAGCTTGACAGGGGGCCGGGACATTCAGTACTTC. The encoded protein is CASSLTGGRDIQYF.

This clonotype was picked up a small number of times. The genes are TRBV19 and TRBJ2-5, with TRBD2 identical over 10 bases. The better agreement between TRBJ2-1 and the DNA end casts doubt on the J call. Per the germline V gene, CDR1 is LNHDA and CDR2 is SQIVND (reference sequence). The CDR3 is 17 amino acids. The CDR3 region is CASSIAPTSGFKGEQFF. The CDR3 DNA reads TGTGCCAGTAGTATAGCCCCGACTAGCGGGTTTAAAGGTGAGCAGTTCTTC.